This T cell receptor (beta chain) was sequenced in a study of blood T cell repertoires in COVID-19. Looked up from germline, CDR1 is SGHAT and CDR2 is FQNNGV. CDR3 size: 15 residues. The V end was cut by 1 base, the J end by 4 bases, with 13 bases between. Using immunoSEQ multiplex PCR, the repertoire was profiled, and TCRdb retains in-frame clones only, with some absent. The profile covers around 160,000 clones, with approximately 83% appearing a single time and about an eighth taken by the ten largest. This receptor was obtained from a woman aged 60 to 75 who had recovered from COVID-19. V gene TRBV11-2 combines with J gene TRBJ2-5; possibly TRBD2 for D (7 bases). Sequencing input: PBMCs or T cells enriched from blood (not recorded which). The CDR3 nucleotides are TGTGCCAGCAGCTTAGGCGGGGGACACCCAGAGACCCAGTACTTC. This sequence encodes CASSLGGGHPETQYF.